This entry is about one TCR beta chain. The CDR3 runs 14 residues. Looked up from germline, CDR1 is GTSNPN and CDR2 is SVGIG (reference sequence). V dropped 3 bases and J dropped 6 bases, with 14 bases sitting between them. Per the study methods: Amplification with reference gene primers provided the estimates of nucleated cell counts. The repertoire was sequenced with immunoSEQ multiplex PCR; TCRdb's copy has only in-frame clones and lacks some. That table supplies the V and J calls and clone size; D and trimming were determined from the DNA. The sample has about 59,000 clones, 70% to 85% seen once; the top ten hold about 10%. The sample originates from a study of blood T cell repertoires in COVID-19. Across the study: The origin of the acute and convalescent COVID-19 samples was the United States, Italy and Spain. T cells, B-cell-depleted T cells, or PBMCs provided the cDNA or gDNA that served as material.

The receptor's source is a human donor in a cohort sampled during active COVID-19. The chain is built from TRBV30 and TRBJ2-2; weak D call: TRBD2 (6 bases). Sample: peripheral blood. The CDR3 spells CAWRIQGGSGELFF. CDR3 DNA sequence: TGTGCCTGGAGAATCCAGGGAGGTTCCGGGGAGCTGTTTTTT.